The present entry profiles one T cell receptor (beta chain) with its context. The data stem from a study of shared clonotypes between healthy human individuals. Each subset's genomic DNA was shared equally among a number of immunoSEQ plates. This table comes from immunoSEQ multiplex PCR, and its TCRdb copy is limited to in-frame clones, with some not included. The table has some 510,000 clones, around 79% seen once; the top ten hold approximately 12%. V was trimmed by 3 bases and J by 9 bases, leaving 21 bases between them. There are 16 residues in the CDR3. Germline values: CDR1 SGHTA, CDR2 FQGNSA. This TCR was sampled from a woman aged 40-49 years in good health. Some clones in this sample may be carry-over from other donors' samples. The V call is TRBV7-2, the J call TRBJ2-1; D might be TRBD2 (6 bases). The sample consisted of PBMCs. The CDR3 DNA reads TGTGCCAGCAGCTTCGTACTACTAGCCGGTACAAGTGAGCAGTTCTTC. Translating it yields CASSFVLLAGTSEQFF.